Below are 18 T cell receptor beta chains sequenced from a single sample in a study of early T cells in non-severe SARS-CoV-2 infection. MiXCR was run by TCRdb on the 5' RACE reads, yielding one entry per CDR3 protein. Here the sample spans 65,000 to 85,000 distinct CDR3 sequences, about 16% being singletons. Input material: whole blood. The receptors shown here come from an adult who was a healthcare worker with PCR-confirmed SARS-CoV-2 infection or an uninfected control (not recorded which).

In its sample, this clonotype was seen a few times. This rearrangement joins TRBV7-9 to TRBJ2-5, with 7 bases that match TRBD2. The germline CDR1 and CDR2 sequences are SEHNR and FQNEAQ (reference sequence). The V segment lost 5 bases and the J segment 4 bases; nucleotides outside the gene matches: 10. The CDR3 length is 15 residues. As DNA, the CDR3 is TGTGCCAGCAGCCTCCCGGGAGGCGTTGGAGAGACCCAGTACTTC. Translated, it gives CASSLPGGVGETQYF.

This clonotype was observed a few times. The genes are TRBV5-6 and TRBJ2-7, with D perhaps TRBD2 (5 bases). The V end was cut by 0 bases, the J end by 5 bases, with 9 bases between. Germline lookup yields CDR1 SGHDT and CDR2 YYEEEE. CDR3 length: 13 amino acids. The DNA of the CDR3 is TGTGCCAGCAGCTTGGCCCGGCGGGACGAGCAGTACTTC. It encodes CASSLARRDEQYF.

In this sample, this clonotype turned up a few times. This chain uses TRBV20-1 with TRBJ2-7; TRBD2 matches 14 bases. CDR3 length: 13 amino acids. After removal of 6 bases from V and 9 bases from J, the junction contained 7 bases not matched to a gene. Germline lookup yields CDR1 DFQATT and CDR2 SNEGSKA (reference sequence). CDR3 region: CSALTSGGALQYF. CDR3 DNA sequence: TGCAGTGCCCTGACTAGCGGGGGGGCCCTGCAGTACTTC.

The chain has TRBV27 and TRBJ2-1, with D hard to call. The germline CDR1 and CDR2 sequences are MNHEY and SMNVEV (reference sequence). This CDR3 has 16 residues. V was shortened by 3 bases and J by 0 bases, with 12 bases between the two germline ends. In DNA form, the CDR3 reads TGTGCCAGCAGTTTCGAGGCCTCCAGCTCCTACAATGAGCAGTTCTTC. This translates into CASSFEASSSYNEQFF.

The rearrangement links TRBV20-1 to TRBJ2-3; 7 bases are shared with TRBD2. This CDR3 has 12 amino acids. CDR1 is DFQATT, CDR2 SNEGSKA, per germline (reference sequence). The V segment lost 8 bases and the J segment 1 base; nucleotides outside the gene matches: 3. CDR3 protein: CSSGEGTDTQYF. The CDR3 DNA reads TGCAGTAGCGGGGAGGGCACAGATACGCAGTATTTT.

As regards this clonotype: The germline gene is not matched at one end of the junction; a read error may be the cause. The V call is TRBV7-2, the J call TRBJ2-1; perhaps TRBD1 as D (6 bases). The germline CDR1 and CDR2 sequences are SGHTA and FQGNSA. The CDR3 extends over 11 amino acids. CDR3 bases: TGTGCCAGCAGCCCCCCCCCCACACAGGGCTTC. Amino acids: CASSPPPTQGF. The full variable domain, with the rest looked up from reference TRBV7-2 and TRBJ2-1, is GAGVSQSPSNKVTEKGKDVELRCDPISGHTALYWYRQSLGQGLEFLIYFQGNSAPDKSGLPSDRFSAERTGGSVSTLTIQRTQQEDSAVYLCASSPPPTQGFGPGTRLTVL.

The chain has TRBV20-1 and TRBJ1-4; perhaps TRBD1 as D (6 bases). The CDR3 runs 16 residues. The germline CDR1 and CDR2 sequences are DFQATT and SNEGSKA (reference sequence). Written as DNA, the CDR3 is TGCAGCCTCCAAGGGGGGCGGTCCCAGGCAGGTGAAAAACTGTTTTTT. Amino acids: CSLQGGRSQAGEKLFF.

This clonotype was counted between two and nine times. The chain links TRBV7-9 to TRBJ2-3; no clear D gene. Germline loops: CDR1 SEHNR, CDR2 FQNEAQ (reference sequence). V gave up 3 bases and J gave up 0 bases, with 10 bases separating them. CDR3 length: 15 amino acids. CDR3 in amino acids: CASSFGVTSTDTQYF. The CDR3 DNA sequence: TGTGCCAGCAGCTTTGGCGTCACTAGCACAGATACGCAGTATTTT.

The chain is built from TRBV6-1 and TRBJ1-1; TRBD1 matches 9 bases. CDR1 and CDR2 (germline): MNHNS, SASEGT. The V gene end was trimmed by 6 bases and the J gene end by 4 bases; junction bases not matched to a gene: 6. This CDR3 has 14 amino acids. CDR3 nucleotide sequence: TGTGCCAGCAGCCCTGAGACAGGGGGCACTGAAGCTTTCTTT. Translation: CASSPETGGTEAFF.

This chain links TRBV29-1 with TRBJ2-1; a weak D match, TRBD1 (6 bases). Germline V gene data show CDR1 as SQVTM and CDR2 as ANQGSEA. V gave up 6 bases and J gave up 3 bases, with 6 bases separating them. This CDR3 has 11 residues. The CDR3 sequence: CSVTGYNEQFF. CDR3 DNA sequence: TGCAGCGTGACAGGCTACAATGAGCAGTTCTTC.

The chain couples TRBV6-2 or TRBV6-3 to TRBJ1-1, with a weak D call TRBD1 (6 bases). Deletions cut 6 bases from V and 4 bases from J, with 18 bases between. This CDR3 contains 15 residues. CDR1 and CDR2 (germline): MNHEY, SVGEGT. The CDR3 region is CASRPTPGGGTEAFF. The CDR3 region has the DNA TGTGCCAGCAGACCGACCCCCGGGGGCGGCACTGAAGCTTTCTTT.

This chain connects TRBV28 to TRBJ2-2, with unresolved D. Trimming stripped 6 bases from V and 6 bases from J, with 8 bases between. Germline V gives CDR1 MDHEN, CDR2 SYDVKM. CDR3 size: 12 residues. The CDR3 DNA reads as TGTGCCAGCAGAGCCCTCCCCGGGGAGCTGTTTTTT. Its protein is CASRALPGELFF. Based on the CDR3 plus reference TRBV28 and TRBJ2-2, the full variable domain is DVKVTQSSRYLVKRTGEKVFLECVQDMDHENMFWYRQDPGLGLRLIYFSYDVKMKEKGDIPEGYSVSREKKERFSLILESASTNQTSMYLCASRALPGELFFGEGSRLTVL.

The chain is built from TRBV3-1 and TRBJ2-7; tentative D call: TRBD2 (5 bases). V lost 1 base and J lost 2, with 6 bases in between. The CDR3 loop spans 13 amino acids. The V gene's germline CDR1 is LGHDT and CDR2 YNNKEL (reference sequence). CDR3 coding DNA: TGTGCCAGCAGCCAAGGAGCGGCCTACGAGCAGTACTTC. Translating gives CASSQGAAYEQYF.

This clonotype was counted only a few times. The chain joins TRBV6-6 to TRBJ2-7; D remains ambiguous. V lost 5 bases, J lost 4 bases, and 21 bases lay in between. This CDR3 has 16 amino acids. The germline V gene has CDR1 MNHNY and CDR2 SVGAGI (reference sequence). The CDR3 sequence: CASSPQERREQYEQYF. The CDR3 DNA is TGTGCCAGCAGTCCCCAAGAACGACGAGAGCAATACGAGCAGTACTTC.

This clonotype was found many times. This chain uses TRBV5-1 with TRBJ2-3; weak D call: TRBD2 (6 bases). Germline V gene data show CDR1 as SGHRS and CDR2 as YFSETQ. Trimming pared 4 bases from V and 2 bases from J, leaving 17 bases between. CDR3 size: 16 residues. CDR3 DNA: TGCGCCAGCAGCCGCGGCGCCGCGGGGATCACAGATACGCAGTATTTT. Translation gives CASSRGAAGITDTQYF.

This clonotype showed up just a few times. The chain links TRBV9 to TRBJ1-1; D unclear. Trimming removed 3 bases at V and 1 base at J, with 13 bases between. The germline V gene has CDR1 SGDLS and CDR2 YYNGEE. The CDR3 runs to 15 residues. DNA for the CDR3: TGTGCCAGCAGCGCTTACGGGCACGAGAACACTGAAGCTTTCTTT. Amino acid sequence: CASSAYGHENTEAFF.

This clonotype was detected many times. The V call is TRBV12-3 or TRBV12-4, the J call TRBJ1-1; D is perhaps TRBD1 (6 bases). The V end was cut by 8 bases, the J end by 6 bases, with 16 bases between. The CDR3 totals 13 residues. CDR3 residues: CASGIPGVAEAFF. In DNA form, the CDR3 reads TGTGCCAGCGGAATTCCAGGGGTAGCTGAAGCTTTCTTT.

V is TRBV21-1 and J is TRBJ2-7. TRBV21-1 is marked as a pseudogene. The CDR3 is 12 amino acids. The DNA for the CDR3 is TGTGCCAGCCACCTGACGGCCTCCGAGCAGTACTTC. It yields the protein CASHLTASEQYF.